The clone carrying this TCR beta chain turned up a few times. Its target is unknown. Sample time point: persistent/refractory GD, antithyroid drugs over 5 years with positive TRAb. PBMC RNA served as the TCR library source. Building of the TCR beta libraries involved iRepertoire HTBI primers and Arm-PCR of CDR3 regions. TCRdb re-called the multiplex PCR reads with MiXCR, one entry per CDR3 protein. The sample lists 400,000 to 600,000 distinct CDR3 sequences, about a fifth occurring once. Germline V gene sequence: CDR1 SGHRS, CDR2 YFSETQ. The CDR3 covers 13 residues. V was cut by 4 bases and J by 1 base, with 8 bases left in between. This sample stems from a study of regulatory T cells in long-lasting Graves disease. Study-wide findings and caveats: Accuracy may have been reduced by the small sample size. Newly diagnosed patients shared 950 to 1,000 public clonotypes; persistent patients shared some 2,700. Persistent cases favored TRBV28, TRBJ1-2 and TRBJ2-5. Persistent cases of Graves' showed reduced TCR diversity relative to newly diagnosed patients.

The rearrangement uses TRBV5-1 and TRBJ1-1, with D unclear. This specimen consisted of peripheral blood mononuclear cells (PBMCs), obtained when the disease was refractory, from a patient treated with antithyroid drugs. This clonotype originated in a female donor with Graves disease. CDR3 protein: CASSTVTNTEAFF. The CDR3 coding sequence is TGCGCCAGCAGCACCGTTACGAACACTGAAGCTTTCTTT.